This is a list of T cell receptor beta chains from one sample in a study of PD-1 blockade in classical Hodgkin lymphoma. Using immunoSEQ multiplex PCR, the repertoire was profiled, and TCRdb retains in-frame clones only, with some absent. The sample includes 70,000 or so clones, over 90% of them seen just once. Material: peripheral blood mononuclear cells (PBMCs). The receptor set was obtained from a human donor with classical Hodgkin lymphoma. Each CDR3 is given with its conserved first and last residue. The D gene is left open where the match is weak. Size values are once, few and many counts, or a class for expanded clones, and some rows have none.

>TRBJ1-5|TRBV7-6|-|-
TGTGCCAGCAGCCGAGACAGTTATAGCAATCAGCCCCAGCATTTT
CASSRDSYSNQPQHF
>TRBJ2-1|TRBV11-2|-|TRBD1
TGTGCCAGCAGCTTGACAGGGGGGTTGCATGAGCAGTTCTTC
CASSLTGGLHEQFF
>TRBJ2-6|TRBV12-5|-|-
TGTGCTAGTGGTGGACCCCGGGGGACTGGGGCCAACGTCCTGACTTTC
CASGGPRGTGANVLTF
>TRBJ1-1|TRBV5-1|-|-
TGCGCCAGCAGCTTGGAGGCGAATACTGAAGCTTTCTTT
CASSLEANTEAFF
>TRBJ2-7|TRBV7-2|-|TRBD2
TGTGCCAGCAGCCTTAGCGGGTCCGTCTACGAGCAGTACTTC
CASSLSGSVYEQYF
>TRBJ2-2|TRBV7-2|-|-
TGTGCCAGCAGCACCCGACGGCGGAACACCGGGGAGCTGTTTTTT
CASSTRRRNTGELFF
>TRBJ2-4|TRBV11-2|-|-
TGTGCCACCGCGCCGGGGGCCAAAAACATTCAGTACTTC
CATAPGAKNIQYF
>TRBJ2-1|TRBV11-2|-|TRBD2
TGTGCCAGCAGCCACCCGAGACTAGCGACCTACAATGAGCAGTTCTTC
CASSHPRLATYNEQFF
>TRBJ1-1|TRBV15|-|-
TGTGCCACCAGCAGAGATATCGGGGGCTCTGAAGCTTTCTTT
CATSRDIGGSEAFF
>TRBJ1-1|TRBV29-1|-|-
TGCAGCGTAGTCCCGACCACAGTAGGGACTGAAGCTTTCTTT
CSVVPTTVGTEAFF
>TRBJ2-1|TRBV7-7|-|-
TGTGCCAGCAGCCCGACAGCTTCTGGGGTGGGTGGTGAGCAGTTCTTC
CASSPTASGVGGEQFF
>TRBJ1-5|TRBV6-6|-|-
TGTGCCAGCAGTTCGAGAAGCAGGGGTCTGTCGCAGCCCCAGCATTTT
CASSSRSRGLSQPQHF
>TRBJ1-2|TRBV11-2|-|-
TGTGCCAGCAGCTTTATGGGACTGGCCTACACCTTC
CASSFMGLAYTF
>TRBJ2-7|TRBV6-5|-|-
TGTGCCAGCAGTTCCTCGGGGACCCACGAGCAGTACTTC
CASSSSGTHEQYF
>TRBJ2-1|TRBV11-3|-|TRBD2
TGTGCCAGCAGTCGGACTAGCGGGGGGGCAGGTGAGCAGTTCTTC
CASSRTSGGAGEQFF
>TRBJ1-6|TRBV11-2|few|-
TGTGCCAGCAGCCGCGGAACCTCCTATAATTCACCCCTCCACTTT
CASSRGTSYNSPLHF
>TRBJ1-4|TRBV19|once|-
TGTGCCAGTAGTATAGGCCGTCTTTCGGAAAAACTGTTTTTT
CASSIGRLSEKLFF
>TRBJ1-2|TRBV27|few|TRBD1
TGTGCCAGCAGTTTCTTGCGACAGGGTATGGATGGCTACACCTTC
CASSFLRQGMDGYTF
>TRBJ1-6|TRBV19|-|-
TGTGCCAGCAGACCCTTCGGGACCGATAAAGTACTCCTCCACTTT
CASRPFGTDKVLLHF
>TRBJ2-3|TRBV7-2|-|-
TGTGCCAGCAGCTTAGACTTCACAGATACGCAGTATTTT
CASSLDFTDTQYF
>TRBJ2-1|TRBV7-9|-|TRBD2
TGTGCCAGCAGGAGACTAGCGGGAGCCTACAATGAGCAGTTCTTC
CASRRLAGAYNEQFF
>TRBJ1-2|TRBV5-1|-|-
TGCGCCAGCTCCAGGGAATTGAACTATGGCTACACCTTC
CASSRELNYGYTF
>TRBJ2-1|TRBV7-9|-|TRBD2
TGTGCCAGCAGCGCCCTGGGGGGGGGACCCCACAATGAGCAGTTCTTC
CASSALGGGPHNEQFF
>TRBJ1-5|TRBV15|-|TRBD1
TGTGCCACCAGCAGAAGGACAGGGTGGGGCAATCAGCCCCAGCATTTT
CATSRRTGWGNQPQHF